These T cell receptor beta chains were read from a single sample in a study of human T cells and chemical hapten exposure. Each CDR3 protein gets one entry after TCRdb re-called the RACE reads with MiXCR. Of tens of thousands of distinct CDR3 sequences listed, about 10% are singletons. The sequencing used whole blood, collected in connection with sensitization to the hapten diphenylcyclopropenone (DPC). The receptors shown here come from a woman in her twenties or thirties with alopecia areata. Some clones in this sample may be carry-over from other donors' samples. CDR3s include the opening cysteine and the closing phenylalanine or tryptophan. The D gene is left open where the match is weak. Size values are once, few and many counts, or a class for expanded clones, and some rows have none.

abundance	d_gene	j_gene	v_gene	CDR3aa	CDR3nt
many	NA	TRBJ1-5	TRBV19	CASSIDFGQPQHF	TGTGCCAGTAGTATAGATTTTGGTCAGCCCCAGCATTTT
many	NA	TRBJ2-3	TRBV24-1	CATSDLRTGTGTDTQYF	TGTGCCACCAGTGATTTGCGTACCGGGACTGGGACAGATACGCAGTATTTT
NA	NA	TRBJ2-2	TRBV24-1	CATGSSNTGELFF	TGTGCCACCGGATCGTCGAACACCGGGGAGCTGTTTTTT
many	TRBD1	TRBJ1-1	TRBV5-1	CASSENGQGVSSEAFF	TGCGCCAGCAGCGAGAACGGACAGGGGGTTAGTTCTGAAGCTTTCTTT
NA	NA	TRBJ2-1	TRBV9	CASSGRGVDEQFF	TGTGCCAGCAGCGGTAGGGGTGTCGATGAGCAGTTCTTC
NA	NA	TRBJ2-7	TRBV20-1	CSATLDWAEGEQYF	TGCAGTGCTACCCTCGACTGGGCGGAGGGCGAGCAGTACTTC
NA	TRBD2	TRBJ2-1	TRBV7-2	CASSLGGGGHEQFF	TGTGCCAGCAGCTTAGGAGGCGGGGGACATGAGCAGTTCTTC
many	NA	TRBJ2-7	TRBV29-1	CSVGVGGEQYF	TGCAGCGTTGGGGTCGGGGGTGAGCAGTACTTC
NA	TRBD2	TRBJ2-2	TRBV7-6	CASSPVVAGAGGELFF	TGTGCCAGCAGCCCTGTGGTAGCGGGAGCTGGCGGGGAGCTGTTTTTT
NA	NA	TRBJ2-1	TRBV7-3	CASSPALTSNEQFF	TGTGCCAGCAGCCCCGCCCTGACCAGCAATGAGCAGTTCTTC
few	TRBD2	TRBJ2-1	TRBV7-9	CASSLGRREDEQFF	TGTGCCAGCAGCTTAGGGCGCCGGGAGGATGAGCAGTTCTTC
few	TRBD2	TRBJ2-5	TRBV7-6	CASSLVLAPETQYF	TGTGCCAGCAGCTTAGTACTAGCGCCAGAGACCCAGTACTTC
few	NA	TRBJ1-1	TRBV10-3	CAISVNSNTEAFF	TGTGCCATCAGTGTAAATTCGAACACTGAAGCTTTCTTT
few	TRBD1	TRBJ2-5	TRBV6-6	CASSSQIIDRGLRETQYF	TGTGCCAGCAGCTCCCAAATCATCGACAGGGGGCTGAGAGAGACCCAGTACTTC
NA	TRBD2	TRBJ2-1	TRBV7-9	CASSPKAGTNYNEQFF	TGTGCCAGCAGCCCCAAGGCCGGGACTAACTACAATGAGCAGTTCTTC
many	NA	TRBJ2-5	TRBV10-2	CASRGPPEETQYF	TGCGCCAGCAGGGGACCCCCTGAAGAGACCCAGTACTTC
few	TRBD1	TRBJ1-3	TRBV7-9	CASSLEGTAGNTIYF	TGTGCCAGCAGCTTAGAAGGGACAGCTGGAAACACCATATATTTT
NA	NA	TRBJ2-2	TRBV29-1	CSVEGRTNTGELFF	TGCAGCGTTGAGGGTCGGACCAACACCGGGGAGCTGTTTTTT
many	TRBD1	TRBJ2-4	TRBV24-1	CATSDGQGLNIQYF	TGTGCCACCAGTGATGGACAGGGCCTAAACATTCAGTACTTC
many	NA	TRBJ1-2	TRBV6-6	CASSEGAGSGGYGYTF	TGTGCCAGCAGCGAAGGTGCAGGGTCCGGGGGCTATGGCTACACCTTC
many	TRBD2	TRBJ2-3	TRBV24-1	CATSGPDPSGGTDTQYF	TGTGCCACCAGTGGCCCGGATCCTAGCGGGGGCACAGATACGCAGTATTTT
many	TRBD1	TRBJ1-2	TRBV6-5	CASGRDRGYGYTF	TGTGCCAGCGGACGGGACAGGGGATATGGCTACACCTTC
few	NA	TRBJ2-5	TRBV29-1	CSVGWGEETQYF	TGCAGCGTTGGCTGGGGAGAGGAGACCCAGTACTTC
NA	NA	TRBJ1-1	TRBV5-5	CVSSFNRVRNTEAFF	TGTGTCAGCAGCTTTAACAGGGTCAGGAACACTGAAGCTTTCTTT